The 7 T cell receptor beta chains given below trace back to one sample, sequenced in a study of response to subunit inactivated influenza vaccine. MiXCR, applied by TCRdb to the RT-PCR reads, yields one record per CDR3 protein. The sample includes about 700,000 distinct CDR3 sequences, approximately 15% of them seen just once. This sample comprised PBMCs from blood, obtained around two weeks before vaccination. The receptors were sampled from a man between 45 and 60 years old who received an inactivated influenza vaccine.

CDR3 in amino acids: CASSLGDSASISYEQYF. The CDR3 DNA reads TGTGCCAGCAGCTTAGGAGATTCGGCCAGCATTTCCTACGAGCAGTACTTC. The chain carries TRBV7-9 and TRBJ2-7; no clear D gene. Looked up from germline, CDR1 is SEHNR and CDR2 is FQNEAQ (reference sequence). This CDR3 is built from 17 residues. V was shortened by 1 base and J by 1 base, with 17 bases between the two germline ends.

The V gene is TRBV4-1, the J gene TRBJ2-3, with D uncertain. Germline V lookup: CDR1 MGHRA, CDR2 YSYEKL. The CDR3 loop spans 13 amino acids. V was clipped by 1 base and J by 6 bases, with 8 bases between them. The CDR3 spells CASSQGTEDTQYF. CDR3 nucleotides: TGCGCCAGCAGCCAAGGGACCGAGGATACGCAGTATTTT.

This clonotype was counted ten times or more. The genes are TRBV4-2 and TRBJ2-3; 10 bases line up with TRBD2. From germline, CDR1 is LGHNA and CDR2 YNFKEQ. CDR3 size: 16 residues. Unmatched junction bases numbered 4, after V lost 0 bases and J lost 4 bases. CDR3 loop: CASSQEKREGADTQYF. The CDR3 DNA reads as TGTGCCAGCAGCCAAGAGAAGCGGGAGGGTGCAGATACGCAGTATTTT.

This clonotype was counted between two and nine times. The V gene is TRBV29-1, the J gene TRBJ2-7; D not resolved. The CDR3 sequence is 14 residues long. Trimming pared 4 bases from V and 7 bases from J, leaving 20 bases between. From germline, CDR1 is SQVTM and CDR2 ANQGSEA. CDR3 sequence (DNA): TGCAGCGTTGTAAGGACGCGTCCTAGGGCGGAGCAGTACTTC. The encoded protein is CSVVRTRPRAEQYF.

The rearrangement links TRBV6-5 to TRBJ2-7; D not certain. The germline CDR1 and CDR2 sequences are MNHEY and SVGAGI. The CDR3 spans 14 residues. Trimming cost V 2 bases and J 2 bases, with 10 bases left between them. CDR3 sequence reads: CASSYTRATYEQYF. DNA of the CDR3: TGTGCCAGCAGTTACACCCGCGCCACCTACGAGCAGTACTTC.

This clonotype was seen more than once but under ten times. This sequence joins TRBV12-3 or TRBV12-4 and TRBJ2-7, with D perhaps given as TRBD1 or TRBD2 (6 bases each). There are 14 residues in the CDR3. Trimming took off 7 bases at V and 2 bases at J, with 15 bases between the two ends. CDR3 loop: CASTIGGPAYEQYF. The CDR3 DNA reads TGTGCCAGCACCATTGGGGGGCCCGCCTACGAGCAGTACTTC.

The chain couples TRBV3-1 to TRBJ1-1; 8 nucleotides agree with TRBD1. The V segment lost 5 bases and the J segment 7 bases; nucleotides outside the gene matches: 6. Germline loops: CDR1 LGHDT, CDR2 YNNKEL (reference sequence). The CDR3 sequence is 13 residues long. The CDR3 nucleotides read TGTGCCAGCAGCTTCGACAGGGGTGTTGAAGCTTTCTTT. Amino acids: CASSFDRGVEAFF.